The 8 T cell receptor beta chains in this list originate from one sample, sequenced in a study of T cells after yellow fever vaccination. In TCRdb, the 5' RACE reads were re-called with MiXCR into one record per CDR3 protein. This sample has 250,000 to 400,000 distinct CDR3 sequences, with about 4% found just once. Sequenced material: PBMCs, taken 5 days after the yellow fever booster vaccination. Source of these receptors: a man aged 18 to 30 who received the YFV17D yellow fever vaccine.

The chain recombines TRBV11-2 with TRBJ2-5, with 14 bases that match TRBD2. Per the germline V gene, CDR1 is SGHAT and CDR2 is FQNNGV. The CDR3 runs to 19 residues. V shed 4 bases, J shed 8 bases, and the junction held 18 bases outside the gene matches. The CDR3 bases are TGTGCCAGCAGCTCAACTCGGACTAGCGGGGGGCGGACGCGATATACCCAGTACTTC. It specifies CASSSTRTSGGRTRYTQYF. Full variable domain (outside the CDR3, taken from reference TRBV11-2 and TRBJ2-5): EAGVAQSPRYKIIEKRQSVAFWCNPISGHATLYWYQQILGQGPKLLIQFQNNGVVDDSQLPKDRFSAERLKGVDSTLKIQPAKLEDSAVYLCASSSTRTSGGRTRYTQYFGPGTRLLVL.

This clonotype was observed a few times. The chain recombines TRBV5-1 with TRBJ2-5, with 8 bases lining up with TRBD2. This CDR3 is 14 amino acids long. CDR1 is SGHRS and CDR2 is YFSETQ in the germline V gene. V trimming: 2 bases; J trimming: 5 bases; junction bases outside the gene matches: 5. In DNA, the CDR3 is TGCGCCAGCAGCTTCGGGGGGGCCGATGAGACCCAGTACTTC. Translated, it gives CASSFGGADETQYF.

This clonotype was detected only once. The J gene is TRBJ2-7, the V gene TRBV2; a weak D match, TRBD2 (6 bases). CDR3 size: 13 residues. Germline CDR1 SNHLY, CDR2 FYNNEI. V lost 6 bases, J lost 7 bases, and 16 bases lay in between. The CDR3 DNA reads TGTGCCAGCAGGCGGGACCAGGGCAATGAGCAGTACGTC. Its translation is CASRRDQGNEQYV.

The gene calls are TRBV7-8 and TRBJ1-3, with D maybe TRBD1 (5 bases). CDR3 size: 12 residues. Deletions cut 7 bases from V and 10 bases from J, with 14 bases between. CDR1 SGHVS and CDR2 FQNEAQ come from the germline V gene. The CDR3 nucleotides are TGTGCCAGCACCGGGGGGGTAGGGACCATATATTTT. Translation: CASTGGVGTIYF. The whole variable domain, filled in from reference TRBV7-8 and TRBJ1-3, reads GAGVSQSPRYKVAKRGQDVALRCDPISGHVSLFWYQQALGQGPEFLTYFQNEAQLDKSGLPSDRFFAERPEGSVSTLKIQRTQQEDSAVYLCASTGGVGTIYFGEGSWLTVV.

This chain joins TRBV24-1 and TRBJ1-2; D is unclear. Germline V lookup: CDR1 KGHDR, CDR2 SFDVKD. The CDR3 is made up of 12 amino acids. Trimming stripped 4 bases from V and 4 bases from J, with 6 bases between. Here the CDR3 reads CATSEDGYGYTF. For the CDR3, the DNA is TGTGCCACCAGTGAAGACGGCTATGGCTACACCTTC.

This clonotype occurred many times. The V and J genes are TRBV7-3 and TRBJ2-1; unclear D gene. Germline CDR1 SGHTA, CDR2 FQGTGA. The CDR3 loop spans 12 amino acids. V gave up 1 base and J gave up 8 bases, with 6 bases separating them. DNA of the CDR3: TGTGCCAGCAGCTTAATTGGCGATGAGCAGTTCTTC. Translated: CASSLIGDEQFF.

This clonotype appeared a few times. The J gene is TRBJ2-1, the V gene TRBV14; TRBD1 matches 8 bases. Germline loops: CDR1 SGHDN, CDR2 FVKESK. Trimming at V came to 4 bases and at J to 6 bases, leaving 11 bases not matched to a gene. This CDR3 has 16 amino acids. The CDR3 coding sequence is TGTGCCAGCAGCCCTCCTACAGGGGGATATAGCAATGAGCAGTTCTTC. Translating gives CASSPPTGGYSNEQFF.

This clonotype was counted ten times or more. The chain has TRBV7-2 and TRBJ2-7; D not certain. The CDR3 is 15 amino acids. Germline V gives CDR1 SGHTA, CDR2 FQGNSA. V was cut by 6 bases and J by 0 bases, with 15 bases left in between. CDR3 in amino acids: CASRLSRSSSYEQYF. The CDR3 bases are TGTGCCAGCAGGCTCTCTCGATCGAGCTCCTACGAGCAGTACTTC. The full variable domain, rest sourced from reference TRBV7-2 and TRBJ2-7, is GAGVSQSPSNKVTEKGKDVELRCDPISGHTALYWYRQSLGQGLEFLIYFQGNSAPDKSGLPSDRFSAERTGGSVSTLTIQRTQQEDSAVYLCASRLSRSSSYEQYFGPGTRLTVT.